The 24 T cell receptor beta chains listed next were all sequenced from one sample in a study of blood T cell repertoires in COVID-19. Produced via immunoSEQ multiplex PCR; TCRdb's table is partial and in-frame only. This table holds approximately 200,000 clones, roughly nine tenths found once. Material: peripheral blood. The receptors shown here come from a man aged 65 to 85 with acute or convalescent COVID-19.

The rearrangement uses TRBV19 and TRBJ1-5, with D possibly being TRBD1 (5 bases). The CDR3 spans 16 residues. Germline CDR1 is LNHDA and CDR2 is SQIVND (reference sequence). V shed 3 bases and J shed 0 bases, with 12 bases lying between them. This CDR3 is CASSIGAGLSNQPQHF. Written as DNA, the CDR3 is TGTGCCAGTAGTATTGGGGCAGGGCTTAGCAATCAGCCCCAGCATTTT. Supplemented by reference TRBV19 and TRBJ1-5, the full variable domain reads DGGITQSPKYLFRKEGQNVTLSCEQNLNHDAMYWYRQDPGQGLRLIYYSQIVNDFQKGDIAEGYSVSREKKESFPLTVTSAQKNPTAFYLCASSIGAGLSNQPQHFGDGTRLSIL.

The chain is built from TRBV30 and TRBJ2-2; TRBD2 agrees at 12 bases. This CDR3 is built from 16 residues. CDR1 is GTSNPN and CDR2 is SVGIG in the germline V gene (reference sequence). J gave up 7 bases and V 2 bases, and 8 bases lay outside the gene matches. CDR3 loop: CAWSRTSGRWGGELFF. As DNA, the CDR3 is TGTGCCTGGAGTCGCACTAGCGGGAGGTGGGGCGGGGAGCTGTTTTTT.

The genes are TRBV19 and TRBJ2-7; D might be TRBD1 (5 bases). Germline CDR1 LNHDA, CDR2 SQIVND (reference sequence). This CDR3 has 14 amino acids. Trimming left V 4 bases short and J 0 bases short, with 10 bases between. CDR3 sequence reads: CASSRGYNSYEQYF. The CDR3 coding sequence is TGTGCCAGTAGTAGGGGCTACAACTCCTACGAGCAGTACTTC.

This chain's CDR3 is CASSLSGEDQPQHF. Written as DNA, the CDR3 is TGTGCCAGCAGCTTGTCTGGGGAGGATCAGCCCCAGCATTTT. The gene calls are TRBV5-4 and TRBJ1-5; no firm D call. The CDR3 consists of 14 residues. The V gene lost 1 base and the J gene lost 5 bases, with 10 bases spanning the gap. CDR1 and CDR2 from the germline V gene are SGHNT and YYREEE (reference sequence).

The chain combines TRBV2 with TRBJ1-5; the D gene is possibly TRBD1 (6 bases). The length of the CDR3 is 16 residues. Germline V gene sequence: CDR1 SNHLY, CDR2 FYNNEI. Trimming shortened V by 8 bases and J by 2 bases, and 19 bases separated the two germline ends. The DNA of the CDR3 is TGTGCCAGCTGGGCCGGGTCGACAGGAGGCAATCAGCCCCAGCATTTT. Amino acid sequence: CASWAGSTGGNQPQHF. The whole variable domain, remainder taken from reference TRBV2 and TRBJ1-5, is EPEVTQTPSHQVTQMGQEVILRCVPISNHLYFYWYRQILGQKVEFLVSFYNNEISEKSEIFDDQFSVERPDGSNFTLKIRSTKLEDSAMYFCASWAGSTGGNQPQHFGDGTRLSIL.

This clone is a singleton in its sample. This sequence joins TRBV28 and TRBJ1-1; D unresolved. The CDR3 length is 15 residues. Germline V gene sequence: CDR1 MDHEN, CDR2 SYDVKM. Between the trimmed V and J ends, which lost 6 bases and 5 bases, there was a span of 19 bases. The DNA of the CDR3 is TGTGCCAGCAGCTCCCTTACTCAGGTGTGGACTGAAGCTTTCTTT. Residues: CASSSLTQVWTEAFF. The full variable domain, completed using reference TRBV28 and TRBJ1-1, is DVKVTQSSRYLVKRTGEKVFLECVQDMDHENMFWYRQDPGLGLRLIYFSYDVKMKEKGDIPEGYSVSREKKERFSLILESASTNQTSMYLCASSSLTQVWTEAFFGQGTRLTVV.

In its sample, this clone was seen once. The V and J genes are TRBV7-9 and TRBJ1-5; tentative D call: TRBD1 (6 bases). In germline, CDR1 is SEHNR, CDR2 FQNEAQ (reference sequence). Trimming removed 4 bases at V and 4 bases at J, with 11 bases between. This CDR3 is built from 14 residues. The CDR3 here is CASSSGTSNQPQHF. DNA of the CDR3: TGTGCCAGCAGCTCCGGGACATCGAATCAGCCCCAGCATTTT.

This rearrangement joins TRBV6-5 to TRBJ2-5; TRBD1 aligns across 7 bases. V was clipped by 10 bases and J by 2 bases; unmatched bases: 7. The length of the CDR3 is 13 residues. CDR1 is MNHEY and CDR2 is SVGAGI in the germline V gene. The CDR3 spells CATRRDSQETQYF. The CDR3 bases are TGTGCCACCCGAAGGGACAGTCAAGAGACCCAGTACTTC.

This clone appeared once. The genes are TRBV5-4 and TRBJ1-5; weak D call: TRBD1 (5 bases). Trimming removed 0 bases from V and 0 bases from J, with 7 bases in between. The CDR3 contains 15 residues. Germline CDR1 reads SGHNT; CDR2 reads YYREEE (reference sequence). CDR3 in DNA: TGTGCCAGCAGCTTGGGGGGGGATAGCAATCAGCCCCAGCATTTT. Protein product: CASSLGGDSNQPQHF.

The CDR3 protein is CASSFGFGLQGAGGELFF. CDR3 in DNA: TGTGCCAGCAGTTTCGGATTCGGGTTGCAGGGGGCTGGCGGGGAGCTGTTTTTT. This rearrangement joins TRBV27 to TRBJ2-2, with 8 bases aligning to TRBD1. Trimming cost V 3 bases and J 7 bases; bases outside gene matches: 16. The V gene's germline CDR1 is MNHEY and CDR2 SMNVEV (reference sequence). The CDR3 is 18 residues long.

The chain couples TRBV6-5 to TRBJ1-6; the match to TRBD1 covers 10 bases. Germline CDR1 MNHEY, CDR2 SVGAGI. After removal of 8 bases from V and 7 bases from J, the junction contained 8 bases not matched to a gene. The CDR3 consists of 15 residues. The CDR3 protein is CASWSRDRGNSPLHF. CDR3 in DNA: TGTGCCAGCTGGTCACGGGACAGGGGCAATTCACCCCTCCACTTT.

The J gene is TRBJ1-2, the V gene TRBV18; weak D call: TRBD1 (6 bases). Trimming removed 2 bases from V and 9 bases from J, with 16 bases in between. The length of the CDR3 is 14 residues. Germline CDR1 is KGHSH and CDR2 is LQKENI. The CDR3 here is CASSPNGGGESYTF. CDR3 nucleotides: TGTGCCAGCTCACCAAACGGAGGGGGGGAAAGCTACACCTTC.

The chain uses TRBV6-2 or TRBV6-3 and TRBJ1-1, with D unclear. Germline V gene lookup returns CDR1 MNHEY and CDR2 SVGEGT. CDR3 size: 12 residues. V gave up 4 bases and J gave up 1 base, with 4 bases separating them. CDR3 in amino acids: CASSSGNTEAFF. Written as DNA, the CDR3 is TGTGCCAGCAGTTCAGGGAACACTGAAGCTTTCTTT.

The chain combines TRBV10-3 with TRBJ1-2; 8 bases match TRBD1. The CDR3 length is 15 residues. Germline CDR1 ENHRY, CDR2 SYGVKD. V shed 2 bases, J shed 0 bases, and the junction held 2 bases outside the gene matches. The chain's CDR3 is CAISEGQGANYGYTF. CDR3 in DNA: TGTGCCATCAGTGAGGGACAGGGAGCTAACTATGGCTACACCTTC.

The chain combines TRBV3-1 (or the pseudogene TRBV3-2) with TRBJ1-1; possible D gene TRBD1, 6 bases. The CDR3 contains 12 residues. Germline-derived CDR1 and CDR2 are LGHDT and YNNKEL (reference sequence). Trimming removed 3 bases from V and 11 bases from J, with 13 bases in between. CDR3 nucleotides: TGTGCCAGCAGCCATGAGGGGGGGGCGGCTTTCTTT. Protein sequence: CASSHEGGAAFF.

The rearrangement uses TRBV12-5 and TRBJ2-1; TRBD2 agrees at 15 bases. The CDR3 length is 20 residues. V shed 2 bases, J shed 5 bases, and the junction held 13 bases outside the gene matches. CDR1 and CDR2 (germline): LGHNT, FRNRAP. The CDR3 DNA reads as TGTGCTAGTGGTTTGCGTGGGACTAGCGGGAGGTGTCTCGAGGACAATGAGCAGTTCTTC. It translates to CASGLRGTSGRCLEDNEQFF.

The rearrangement uses TRBV27 and TRBJ1-2, with TRBD1 identical over 10 bases. V trimming: 7 bases; J trimming: 7 bases; junction bases outside the gene matches: 9. The V gene's germline CDR1 is MNHEY and CDR2 SMNVEV (reference sequence). This CDR3 contains 14 residues. The CDR3 protein is CASKTGTGAFGYTF. The CDR3 nucleotides are TGTGCCAGCAAAACCGGGACAGGGGCCTTTGGCTACACCTTC.

The chain combines TRBV28 with TRBJ1-2; no definite D call. The CDR3 is made up of 11 amino acids. Looked up from germline, CDR1 is MDHEN and CDR2 is SYDVKM. V lost 5 bases, J lost 8 bases, and 9 bases lay in between. The CDR3 sequence is CASSTSKGYTF. The CDR3 DNA is TGTGCCAGCAGTACGTCTAAGGGCTACACCTTC.

The chain recombines TRBV6-2 or TRBV6-3 with TRBJ2-6, with 9 bases lining up with TRBD1. The CDR3 consists of 15 residues. Germline loops: CDR1 MNHEY, CDR2 SVGEGT. The trim removed 5 bases at V and 4 bases at J, leaving 3 bases unmatched. The CDR3 region is CASSTGGAGANVLTF. The CDR3 DNA is TGTGCCAGCAGTACAGGGGGCGCGGGGGCCAACGTCCTGACTTTC.

V and J are TRBV19 and TRBJ2-1; tentative D call: TRBD1 (6 bases). Germline CDR1 is LNHDA and CDR2 is SQIVND (reference sequence). This CDR3 is built from 17 residues. Between the trimmed V and J ends, which lost 5 bases and 0 bases, there was a span of 17 bases. The DNA for the CDR3 is TGTGCCAGTAGTGCCCAGCTGAGGGGGAGCTCCTACAATGAGCAGTTCTTC. Protein: CASSAQLRGSSYNEQFF.

This clone was seen more than once but under ten times. The chain employs TRBV4-2 and TRBJ2-1; TRBD2 aligns across 13 bases. The CDR3 extends over 16 amino acids. CDR1 is LGHNA, CDR2 YNFKEQ, per germline. After removal of 4 bases from V and 7 bases from J, the junction contained 7 bases not matched to a gene. Here the CDR3 DNA reads TGTGCCAGCAGCCCCAAACTAGCGGGAGGGCGAAATGAGCAGTTCTTC. Its translation: CASSPKLAGGRNEQFF.

The chain employs TRBV27 and TRBJ2-1; a possible D gene is TRBD2 (5 bases). Trimming stripped 3 bases from V and 9 bases from J, with 21 bases between. In germline, CDR1 is MNHEY, CDR2 SMNVEV (reference sequence). This CDR3 is built from 16 residues. The CDR3 DNA reads as TGTGCCAGCAGTTTCTTCAAGGGTCGGGCGGGTGCTGAGCAGTTCTTC. Protein: CASSFFKGRAGAEQFF.

The chain joins TRBV7-9 to TRBJ2-1; 9 positions agree with TRBD2. After removal of 7 bases from V and 3 bases from J, the junction contained 4 bases not matched to a gene. The CDR3 has 14 amino acids. Germline CDR1 and CDR2: SEHNR and FQNEAQ (reference sequence). The CDR3 sequence: CASNAGGNYNEQFF. The CDR3 DNA reads TGTGCCAGCAACGCGGGAGGGAACTACAATGAGCAGTTCTTC.

The rearrangement joins TRBV27 to TRBJ2-5, with TRBD1 matching over 9 bases. This CDR3 comprises 14 residues. V gave up 3 bases and J gave up 9 bases; unmatched junction bases: 8. The V gene's germline CDR1 is MNHEY and CDR2 SMNVEV (reference sequence). CDR3 sequence reads: CASSLGTGTKSQYF. The CDR3 DNA reads as TGTGCCAGCAGTTTGGGGACAGGGACGAAGTCCCAGTACTTC.